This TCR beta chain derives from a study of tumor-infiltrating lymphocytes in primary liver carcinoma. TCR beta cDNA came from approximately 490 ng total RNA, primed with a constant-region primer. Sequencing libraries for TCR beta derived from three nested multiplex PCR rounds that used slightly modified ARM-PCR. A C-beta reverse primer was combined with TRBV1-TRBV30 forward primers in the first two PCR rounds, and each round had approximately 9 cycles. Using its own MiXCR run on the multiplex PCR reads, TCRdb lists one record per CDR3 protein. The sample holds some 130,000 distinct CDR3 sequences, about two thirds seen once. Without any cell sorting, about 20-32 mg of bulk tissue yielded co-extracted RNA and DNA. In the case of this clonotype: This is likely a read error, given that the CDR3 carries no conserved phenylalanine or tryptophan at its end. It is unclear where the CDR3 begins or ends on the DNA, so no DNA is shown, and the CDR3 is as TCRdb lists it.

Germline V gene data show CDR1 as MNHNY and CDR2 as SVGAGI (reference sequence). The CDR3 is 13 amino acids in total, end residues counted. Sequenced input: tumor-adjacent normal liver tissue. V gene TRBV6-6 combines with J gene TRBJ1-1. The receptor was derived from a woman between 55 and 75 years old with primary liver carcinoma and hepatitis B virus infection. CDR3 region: CASSFGENTETFL.